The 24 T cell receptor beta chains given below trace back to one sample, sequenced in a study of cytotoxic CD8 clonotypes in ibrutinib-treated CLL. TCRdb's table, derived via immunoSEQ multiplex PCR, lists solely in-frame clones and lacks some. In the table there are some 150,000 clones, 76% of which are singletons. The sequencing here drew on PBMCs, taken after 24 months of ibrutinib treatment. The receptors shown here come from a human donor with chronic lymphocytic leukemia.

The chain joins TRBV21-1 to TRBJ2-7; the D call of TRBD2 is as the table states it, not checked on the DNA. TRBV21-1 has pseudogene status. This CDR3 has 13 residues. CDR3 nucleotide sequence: TGTGCCAGCATGGCTAGCGATCACTACGAGCAGTACTTC. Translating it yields CASMASDHYEQYF.

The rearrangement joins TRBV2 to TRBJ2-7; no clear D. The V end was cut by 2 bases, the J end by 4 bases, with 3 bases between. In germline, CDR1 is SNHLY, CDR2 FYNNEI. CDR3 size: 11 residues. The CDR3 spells CASSERYEQYF. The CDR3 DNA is TGTGCCAGCAGTGAACGGTACGAGCAGTACTTC.

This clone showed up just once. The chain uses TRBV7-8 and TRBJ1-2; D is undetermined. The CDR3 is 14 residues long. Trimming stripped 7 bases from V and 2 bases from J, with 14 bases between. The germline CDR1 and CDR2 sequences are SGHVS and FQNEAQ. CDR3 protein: CASTQPGPNYGYTF. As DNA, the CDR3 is TGTGCCAGCACCCAACCCGGGCCCAACTATGGCTACACCTTC. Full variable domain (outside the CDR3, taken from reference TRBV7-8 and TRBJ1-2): GAGVSQSPRYKVAKRGQDVALRCDPISGHVSLFWYQQALGQGPEFLTYFQNEAQLDKSGLPSDRFFAERPEGSVSTLKIQRTQQEDSAVYLCASTQPGPNYGYTFGSGTRLTVV.

The CDR3 DNA follows: TGTGCCAGCTCACCACTGACAGGGTTGGTATCCGGGGAGCTGTTTTTT. Residues: CASSPLTGLVSGELFF. J is TRBJ2-2 and V is TRBV18; TRBD1 matches at 7 bases. This CDR3 has 16 residues. The V segment lost 1 base and the J segment 6 bases; nucleotides outside the gene matches: 8. Germline V gene data show CDR1 as KGHSH and CDR2 as LQKENI.

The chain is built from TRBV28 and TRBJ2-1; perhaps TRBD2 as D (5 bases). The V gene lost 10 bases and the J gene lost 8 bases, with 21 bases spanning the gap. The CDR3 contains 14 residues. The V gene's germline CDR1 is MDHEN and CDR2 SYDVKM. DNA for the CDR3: TGTGCCAACCGTACCAACTTACGGGGTCATGAGCAGTTCTTC. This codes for CANRTNLRGHEQFF.

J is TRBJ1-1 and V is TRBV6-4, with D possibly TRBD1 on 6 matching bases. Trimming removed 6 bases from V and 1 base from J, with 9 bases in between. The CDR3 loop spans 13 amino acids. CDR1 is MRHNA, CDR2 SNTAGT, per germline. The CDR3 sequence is CASRATGNTEAFF. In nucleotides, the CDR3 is TGTGCCAGCAGGGCGACAGGGAACACTGAAGCTTTCTTT.

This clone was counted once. The CDR3 DNA sequence: TGTGCCATCAGCCCCAGAGAAAACACTGAAGCTTTCTTT. Its protein product is CAISPRENTEAFF. The genes are TRBV10-3 and TRBJ1-1; D gene uncertain. This CDR3 is 13 amino acids long. Germline V lookup: CDR1 ENHRY, CDR2 SYGVKD. Trimming cost V 6 bases and J 2 bases, with 10 bases left between them.

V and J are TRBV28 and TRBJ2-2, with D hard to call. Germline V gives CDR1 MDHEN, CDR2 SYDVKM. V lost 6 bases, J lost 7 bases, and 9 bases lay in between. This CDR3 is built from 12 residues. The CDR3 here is CASRWTYGELFF. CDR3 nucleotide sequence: TGTGCCAGCAGGTGGACCTACGGGGAGCTGTTTTTT.

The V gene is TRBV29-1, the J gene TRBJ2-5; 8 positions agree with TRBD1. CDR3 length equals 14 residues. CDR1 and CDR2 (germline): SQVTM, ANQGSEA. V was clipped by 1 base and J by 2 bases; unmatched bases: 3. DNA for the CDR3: TGCAGCGTTGAAGGCCGGACAGGGCAAGAGACCCAGTACTTC. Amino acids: CSVEGRTGQETQYF.

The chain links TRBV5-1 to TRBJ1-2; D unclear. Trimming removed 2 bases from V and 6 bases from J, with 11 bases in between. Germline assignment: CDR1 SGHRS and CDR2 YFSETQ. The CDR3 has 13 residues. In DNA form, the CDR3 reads TGCGCCAGCAGCTTTACAAGCTCCGATGGCTACACCTTC. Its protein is CASSFTSSDGYTF.

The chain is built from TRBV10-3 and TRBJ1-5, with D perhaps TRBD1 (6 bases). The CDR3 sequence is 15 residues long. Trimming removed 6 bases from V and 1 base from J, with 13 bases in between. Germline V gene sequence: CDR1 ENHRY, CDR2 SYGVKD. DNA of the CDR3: TGTGCCATCAGCCCCGTAGGGGGGAGCAATCAGCCCCAGCATTTT. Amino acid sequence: CAISPVGGSNQPQHF.

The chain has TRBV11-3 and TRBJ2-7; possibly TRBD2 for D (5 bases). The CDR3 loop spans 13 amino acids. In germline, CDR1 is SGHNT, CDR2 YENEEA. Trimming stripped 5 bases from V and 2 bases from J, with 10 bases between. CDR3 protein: CASSPGETYEQYF. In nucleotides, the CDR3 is TGTGCCAGCAGCCCCGGGGAGACCTACGAGCAGTACTTC.

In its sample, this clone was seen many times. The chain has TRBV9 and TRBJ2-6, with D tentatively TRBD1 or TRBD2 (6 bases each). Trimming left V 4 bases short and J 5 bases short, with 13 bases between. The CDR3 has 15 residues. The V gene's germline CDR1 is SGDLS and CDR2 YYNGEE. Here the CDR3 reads CASSSEGGRANVLTF. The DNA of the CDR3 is TGTGCCAGCAGCTCTGAGGGGGGTAGGGCCAACGTCCTGACTTTC.

The CDR3 here is CASSLEADPNYGYTF. The CDR3 DNA reads TGCGCCAGCAGCTTGGAGGCAGACCCTAACTATGGCTACACCTTC. The chain uses TRBV5-1 and TRBJ1-2; no definite D call. Germline lookup yields CDR1 SGHRS and CDR2 YFSETQ. The length of the CDR3 is 15 residues. Trimming took off 0 bases at V and 0 bases at J, with 9 bases between the two ends.

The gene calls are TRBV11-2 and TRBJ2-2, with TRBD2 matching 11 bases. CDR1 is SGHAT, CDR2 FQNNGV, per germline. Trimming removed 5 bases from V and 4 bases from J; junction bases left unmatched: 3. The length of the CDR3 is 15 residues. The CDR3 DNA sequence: TGTGCCAGCAGCATCGGACTAGCGGGCACCGGGGAGCTGTTTTTT. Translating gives CASSIGLAGTGELFF.

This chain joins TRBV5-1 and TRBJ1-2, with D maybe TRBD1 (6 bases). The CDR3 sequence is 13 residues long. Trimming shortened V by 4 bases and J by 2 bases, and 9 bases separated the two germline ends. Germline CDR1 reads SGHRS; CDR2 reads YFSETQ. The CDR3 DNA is TGCGCCAGCAGCCCGGGACACAACTATGGCTACACCTTC. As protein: CASSPGHNYGYTF.

CDR3 amino acids: CASSYSGLVGNTIYF. CDR3 nucleotides: TGTGCCAGCAGTTACTCCGGTCTGGTCGGAAACACCATATATTTT. The chain links TRBV6-5 to TRBJ1-3, with unresolved D. V dropped 0 bases and J dropped 4 bases, with 10 bases sitting between them. Germline V gene lookup returns CDR1 MNHEY and CDR2 SVGAGI. The CDR3 is made up of 15 amino acids.

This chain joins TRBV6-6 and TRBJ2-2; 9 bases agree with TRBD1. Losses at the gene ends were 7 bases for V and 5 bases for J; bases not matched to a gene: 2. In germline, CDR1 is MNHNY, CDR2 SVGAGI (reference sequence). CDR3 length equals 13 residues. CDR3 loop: CASKTGGTGELFF. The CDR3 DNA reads TGTGCCAGCAAGACAGGGGGGACCGGGGAGCTGTTTTTT.

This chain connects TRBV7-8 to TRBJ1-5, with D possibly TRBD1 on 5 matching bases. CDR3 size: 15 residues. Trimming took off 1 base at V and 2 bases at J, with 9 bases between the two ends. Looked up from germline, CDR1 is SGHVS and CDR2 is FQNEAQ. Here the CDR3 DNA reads TGTGCCAGCAGCTTAGTGGGGGAGGGCAATCAGCCCCAGCATTTT. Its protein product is CASSLVGEGNQPQHF.

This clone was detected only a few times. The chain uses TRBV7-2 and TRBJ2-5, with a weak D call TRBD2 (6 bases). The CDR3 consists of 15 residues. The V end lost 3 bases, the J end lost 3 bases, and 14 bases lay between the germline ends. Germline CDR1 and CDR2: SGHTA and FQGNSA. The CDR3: CASSLGGTLKETQYF. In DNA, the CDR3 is TGTGCCAGCAGCTTGGGCGGGACTCTTAAAGAGACCCAGTACTTC.

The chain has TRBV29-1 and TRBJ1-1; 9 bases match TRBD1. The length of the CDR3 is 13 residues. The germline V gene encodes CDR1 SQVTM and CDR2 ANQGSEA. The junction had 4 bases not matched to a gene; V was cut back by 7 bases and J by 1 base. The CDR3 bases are TGCAGCGGGACGGGACAGGGGAACACTGAAGCTTTCTTT. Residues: CSGTGQGNTEAFF.

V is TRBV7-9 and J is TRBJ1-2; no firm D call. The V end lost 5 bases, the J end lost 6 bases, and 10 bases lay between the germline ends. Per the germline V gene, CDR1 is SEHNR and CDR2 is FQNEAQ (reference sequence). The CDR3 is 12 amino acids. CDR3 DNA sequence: TGTGCCAGCAGCCCCCGGTCGGATGGCTACACCTTC. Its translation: CASSPRSDGYTF.

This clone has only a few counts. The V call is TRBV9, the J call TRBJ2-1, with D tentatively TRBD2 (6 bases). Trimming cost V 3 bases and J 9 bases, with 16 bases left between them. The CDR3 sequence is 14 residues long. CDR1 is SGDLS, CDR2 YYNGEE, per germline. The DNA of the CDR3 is TGTGCCAGCAGCGAGACCCCCTGGGGAGGTGAGCAGTTCTTC. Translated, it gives CASSETPWGGEQFF.

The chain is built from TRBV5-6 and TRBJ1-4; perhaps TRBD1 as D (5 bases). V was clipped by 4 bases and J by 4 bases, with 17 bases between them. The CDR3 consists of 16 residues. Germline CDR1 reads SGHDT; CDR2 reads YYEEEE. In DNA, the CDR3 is TGTGCCAGCAGCCTTCCCGGGCAGGGCCTTAATGAAAAACTGTTTTTT. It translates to CASSLPGQGLNEKLFF.